This T cell receptor (beta chain) was documented in a study of shared clonotypes between healthy human individuals. TCRdb keeps only in-frame clones here, not all; method: immunoSEQ multiplex PCR. The repertoire includes about 2.1 million clones, roughly 91% of them detected once, and roughly 1.7% sits in the top ten. Naive CD8 isolation took CD45RO-negative cells positively selected for CCR7 and excluded terminally differentiated effector memory CD45RA+ cells. The source material was naive CD8+ T cells from PBMCs. This TCR was recovered from a man aged 18 to 29 in good health. Some clones in this sample may be carry-over from other donors' samples.

The CDR3 here is CASSYTDGNEQFF. The CDR3 DNA reads TGTGCCAGCAGTTACACGGACGGGAATGAGCAGTTCTTC. This sequence joins TRBV6-5 and TRBJ2-1; the D is unclear. The germline gives CDR1 MNHEY, CDR2 SVGAGI. Trimming stripped 2 bases from V and 7 bases from J, with 9 bases between. This CDR3 has 13 amino acids.